The clone carrying this TCR beta chain was counted at least ten times. Its antigen is not known. Fresh 10 ml peripheral blood yielded PBMCs. Amplified regions were TCR beta CDR3 sequences from RNA transcripts. The HTBI primer set was used in a first-round RT-PCR of the TCR CDR3. TCRdb processed the multiplex PCR reads anew with MiXCR; each CDR3 protein has one entry. The table shows about 300,000 distinct CDR3 sequences, with approximately 18% occurring only once. The germline V gene has CDR1 SNHLY and CDR2 FYNNEI. This CDR3 is built from 14 residues. The V gene lost 6 bases and the J gene lost 1 base, with 12 bases spanning the gap. The data were obtained in a study of T cells in Graves' hyperthyroidism and ophthalmopathy. The study's findings and limits: Within blood appeared most thyroid clonotypes that had expanded above 0.001.

Specimen: blood. This chain uses TRBV2 with TRBJ1-1; TRBD1 is a possible D gene (5 bases). The clonotype originates from a man aged 50 or older with Graves' ophthalmopathy. CDR3 sequence: CASSSEGQNTEAFF. As DNA, the CDR3 is TGTGCCAGCAGCTCTGAAGGACAGAACACTGAAGCTTTCTTT.